This note documents a single T cell receptor beta chain sequence. The clone's antigen remains unknown. No quality values exist for individual bases; no much larger clone is one base distant. Between the V and J ends, shortened by 0 bases and 4 bases respectively, the junction contains 15 bases. CDR1 is given as MNHEY and CDR2 as SMNVEV, both from the germline V gene (reference sequence). Its CDR3 holds 16 amino acids, cysteine through phenylalanine. The only DNA kept is the CDR3, 48 bases in frame from the first base. The record originates from a study of OX40 agonist ivuxolimab in advanced cancers. About the study as a whole: Ivuxolimab, which targeted the costimulatory receptor OX40 (CD134), was an agonistic, fully human IgG2 monoclonal antibody. The paper covers the monotherapy dose-escalation part of the phase I ivuxolimab trial, which included N = 52 patients. Partial responses were achieved by three dose-escalation patients, of whom one had hepatocellular carcinoma and two had cutaneous melanoma. Peripheral TCRbeta sequencing aimed to test whether ivuxolimab altered TCR sequence diversity and caused clonal T-cell expansion. Among the approximately 54 dose-escalation patients, some 20 had hepatocellular carcinoma, some 15 melanoma, 9 renal cell carcinoma and 9 head and neck cancer. A male proportion of approximately 83% and a mean age of approximately 61 years, ranging from roughly 23 to 85, were recorded for the dose-escalation cohort. Prior anti-PD-1, anti-PD-L1 or anti-CTLA-4 therapy was permitted, and checkpoint inhibitors had been received by roughly 42% of dose-escalation patients. Intravenous ivuxolimab was administered to patients every 2 weeks at six dose levels: 0.01, 0.1, 0.3, 1.5, 3 and 10 mg/kg. Beyond this particular receptor, the publication reports: Low levels of normalized T-cell clonal expansion were also seen in some patients who did not respond. At doses of 0.1 to 3.0 mg/kg, clonal expansion of both CD4+ and CD8+ T cells in blood was seen between baseline and week 6. In the 0.1-3.0 mg/kg groups, partial responders were among the patients with the lowest normalized peripheral clonal expansion, particularly in CD8+ T cells. After ivuxolimab, more expanded clones were found on average in CD8+ T cells than in CD4+ T cells. Antigen specificity was not determined for the clonally expanded peripheral T cells.

The trial excluded patients who had a history of autoimmune disease or were on systemic immunosuppression. Peripheral blood for TCR sequencing was collected from all dose cohorts at baseline, on cycle 4 day 1, and on cycle 7 day 1. Samples were obtained from an open-label, multicenter, first-in-human phase I dose-escalation trial of ivuxolimab. Adults with locally advanced or metastatic melanoma, renal cell carcinoma, hepatocellular carcinoma or head and neck squamous cell carcinoma were enrolled in the trial. Before TCR sequencing, CD4+ T cells and CD8+ T cells were sorted from peripheral blood as separate populations. Genomic DNA was isolated from the sorted cells so that the TCRbeta CDR3 region could be sequenced. TCRbeta CDR3 regions were sequenced using the immunoSEQ Assay. As stored in TCRdb, this immuneACCESS dataset retains in-frame rearrangements with V and J assigned. A fraction of the clones does not appear; measured against another copy, unresolved V genes explain less than half of the discrepancy, and the remainder lacks a known reason. In all, the sample holds 45,000 to 55,000 clones, and 94% of those were seen once. The ten largest clones capture 10% to 15% of the sample.

The sample here was CD4+ or CD8+ T cells sorted from blood, taken in a trial of the OX40 agonist ivuxolimab. The sequence was collected from an adult with an advanced solid tumor such as melanoma, head and neck, liver or kidney cancer. The chain is assembled from TRBV27 and TRBJ2-5, with the D segment identity uncertain. The CDR3 reads CASSLSPYGTGETQYF. Read as DNA, the sequence is TGTGCCAGCAGTTTATCTCCGTACGGCACGGGAGAGACCCAGTACTTC.